These T cell receptor beta chains were read from a single sample in a study of blood T cell repertoires in COVID-19. Using immunoSEQ multiplex PCR, the repertoire was profiled, and TCRdb retains in-frame clones only, with some absent. Of 300,000 to 450,000 clones listed, more than 70% are singletons. Input material: peripheral blood. These TCRs come from a woman in her 30s with COVID-19, enrolled during active disease. The CDR3 runs from the conserved cysteine through the conserved F or W. The D gene is left open where the match is weak. Some rows have no size entry. The others give once, few or many, or a class for an expanded clone.

v_gene: TRBV30
len: 13
abundance: -
d_gene: -
j_gene: TRBJ1-2
CDR3aa: CALLQGSLYGYTF
CDR3nt: TGTGCCTTGTTGCAGGGCAGCTTATATGGCTACACCTTC

v_gene: TRBV7-9
len: 12
abundance: few
d_gene: -
j_gene: TRBJ2-7
CDR3aa: CASTDGDYEQYF
CDR3nt: TGTGCCAGTACTGACGGGGACTACGAGCAGTACTTC

v_gene: TRBV11-2
len: 15
abundance: once
d_gene: -
j_gene: TRBJ2-3
CDR3aa: CASSSQPGVGDTQYF
CDR3nt: TGTGCCAGCAGCTCCCAACCGGGAGTGGGGGATACGCAGTATTTT

v_gene: TRBV4-2
len: 18
abundance: -
d_gene: -
j_gene: TRBJ1-4
CDR3aa: CASSQVSSVRGGGEKLFF
CDR3nt: TGTGCCAGCAGCCAAGTGTCATCGGTACGTGGCGGAGGAGAAAAACTGTTTTTT

v_gene: TRBV5-1
len: 13
abundance: -
d_gene: -
j_gene: TRBJ2-1
CDR3aa: CASSFGTPDYKFF
CDR3nt: TGCGCCAGCAGCTTCGGGACTCCAGATTACAAGTTCTTC

v_gene: TRBV24-1
len: 16
abundance: -
d_gene: -
j_gene: TRBJ1-2
CDR3aa: CATSTPRDGANYGYTF
CDR3nt: TGTGCCACCAGTACCCCCCGCGACGGAGCTAACTATGGCTACACCTTC

v_gene: TRBV7-3
len: 15
abundance: once
d_gene: TRBD2
j_gene: TRBJ2-3
CDR3aa: CASSPSGSSTDTQYF
CDR3nt: TGTGCCAGCAGCCCTAGCGGCAGCAGCACAGATACGCAGTATTTT

v_gene: TRBV21-1
len: 17
abundance: -
d_gene: -
j_gene: TRBJ2-3
CDR3aa: CASILRGASGVTDTQYF
CDR3nt: TGTGCCAGCATTCTCCGCGGGGCTAGCGGGGTCACAGATACGCAGTATTTT

v_gene: TRBV4-2
len: 17
abundance: -
d_gene: TRBD1
j_gene: TRBJ2-2
CDR3aa: CASSHRTGTGKAGELFF
CDR3nt: TGTGCCAGCAGCCACCGTACCGGGACAGGGAAGGCCGGGGAGCTGTTTTTT

v_gene: TRBV5-1
len: 14
abundance: -
d_gene: TRBD1
j_gene: TRBJ1-4
CDR3aa: CASSLAGGGEKLFF
CDR3nt: TGCGCCAGCAGCTTGGCAGGGGGTGGAGAAAAACTGTTTTTT

v_gene: TRBV5-6
len: 18
abundance: -
d_gene: TRBD1
j_gene: TRBJ2-3
CDR3aa: CASSPGWLTGSSTDTQYF
CDR3nt: TGTGCCAGCAGCCCGGGGTGGTTGACAGGGTCTAGCACAGATACGCAGTATTTT

v_gene: TRBV29-1
len: 12
abundance: once
d_gene: -
j_gene: TRBJ2-7
CDR3aa: CSAVFPVGEQYF
CDR3nt: TGCAGCGCAGTTTTTCCCGTCGGCGAGCAGTACTTC

v_gene: TRBV6-5
len: 15
abundance: -
d_gene: -
j_gene: TRBJ1-1
CDR3aa: CASSYSNRGDTEAFF
CDR3nt: TGTGCCAGCAGTTACTCGAATCGGGGGGACACTGAAGCTTTCTTT

v_gene: TRBV5-1
len: 16
abundance: -
d_gene: TRBD2
j_gene: TRBJ2-5
CDR3aa: CASSLETGGPSETQYF
CDR3nt: TGCGCCAGCAGCTTGGAGACGGGAGGGCCCAGTGAGACCCAGTACTTC

v_gene: TRBV5-1
len: 14
abundance: -
d_gene: TRBD2
j_gene: TRBJ2-3
CDR3aa: CASSPGLAIDTQYF
CDR3nt: TGCGCCAGCAGCCCGGGACTAGCGATAGATACGCAGTATTTT

v_gene: TRBV24-1
len: 13
abundance: many
d_gene: -
j_gene: TRBJ2-1
CDR3aa: CATSDLVYSEQFF
CDR3nt: TGTGCCACCAGTGATTTAGTTTACTCCGAGCAGTTCTTC

v_gene: TRBV27
len: 13
abundance: -
d_gene: -
j_gene: TRBJ1-1
CDR3aa: CASRDGIYTEAFF
CDR3nt: TGTGCCAGCAGAGACGGGATCTACACTGAAGCTTTCTTT

v_gene: TRBV7-6
len: 15
abundance: few
d_gene: TRBD1
j_gene: TRBJ2-7
CDR3aa: CASSRGGQGPYEQYF
CDR3nt: TGTGCCAGCAGCCGTGGGGGACAGGGGCCCTACGAGCAGTACTTC

v_gene: TRBV7-9
len: 16
abundance: -
d_gene: TRBD1
j_gene: TRBJ2-2
CDR3aa: CASRRGQASNTGELFF
CDR3nt: TGTGCCAGCAGAAGAGGACAGGCCTCGAACACCGGGGAGCTGTTTTTT

v_gene: TRBV5-1
len: 14
abundance: -
d_gene: -
j_gene: TRBJ2-2
CDR3aa: CASSVGDSRGELFF
CDR3nt: TGCGCCAGCAGTGTGGGAGATTCAAGGGGGGAGCTGTTTTTT

v_gene: TRBV9
len: 14
abundance: once
d_gene: -
j_gene: TRBJ1-3
CDR3aa: CASSVNRDGNTIYF
CDR3nt: TGTGCCAGCAGCGTAAACAGGGATGGAAACACCATATATTTT

v_gene: TRBV4-2
len: 14
abundance: -
d_gene: -
j_gene: TRBJ1-3
CDR3aa: CASSQDNAYDTIYF
CDR3nt: TGTGCCAGCAGCCAAGATAATGCGTACGACACCATATATTTT

v_gene: TRBV19
len: 16
abundance: -
d_gene: -
j_gene: TRBJ2-1
CDR3aa: CASERAGGGSGDEQFF
CDR3nt: TGTGCCAGTGAAAGGGCAGGGGGCGGGAGCGGAGATGAGCAGTTCTTC

v_gene: TRBV28
len: 15
abundance: -
d_gene: TRBD1
j_gene: TRBJ2-7
CDR3aa: CASSPTGTVSYEQYF
CDR3nt: TGTGCCAGCAGTCCTACCGGGACAGTCTCCTACGAGCAGTACTTC

v_gene: TRBV7-2
len: 13
abundance: -
d_gene: -
j_gene: TRBJ2-3
CDR3aa: CASSFLAVDTQYF
CDR3nt: TGTGCCAGCAGCTTCTTAGCGGTCGATACGCAGTATTTT

v_gene: TRBV2
len: 14
abundance: -
d_gene: TRBD2
j_gene: TRBJ2-5
CDR3aa: CASRLAGIQETQYF
CDR3nt: TGTGCCAGCAGGCTAGCGGGGATCCAAGAGACCCAGTACTTC

v_gene: TRBV11-2
len: 13
abundance: -
d_gene: -
j_gene: TRBJ1-1
CDR3aa: CASSTDTNTEAFF
CDR3nt: TGTGCCAGCAGCACAGACACCAACACTGAAGCTTTCTTT

v_gene: TRBV28
len: 14
abundance: -
d_gene: TRBD1
j_gene: TRBJ2-7
CDR3aa: CASRPGTGSYEQYF
CDR3nt: TGTGCCAGCAGACCCGGGACAGGGAGCTACGAGCAGTACTTC

v_gene: TRBV12-3/TRBV12-4
len: 13
abundance: -
d_gene: -
j_gene: TRBJ1-1
CDR3aa: CASSLGSGTEAFF
CDR3nt: TGTGCCAGCAGTTTAGGTTCGGGCACTGAAGCTTTCTTT

v_gene: TRBV28
len: 13
abundance: -
d_gene: -
j_gene: TRBJ1-1
CDR3aa: CASSFGQYTEAFF
CDR3nt: TGTGCCAGCAGTTTCGGACAGTACACTGAAGCTTTCTTT

v_gene: TRBV6-5
len: 14
abundance: few
d_gene: -
j_gene: TRBJ2-7
CDR3aa: CASSYRGGTYEQYF
CDR3nt: TGTGCCAGCAGTTACAGGGGGGGTACCTACGAGCAGTACTTC

v_gene: TRBV27
len: 12
abundance: once
d_gene: -
j_gene: TRBJ1-2
CDR3aa: CASSTSSGGYTF
CDR3nt: TGTGCCAGCAGTACTAGTTCGGGGGGCTACACCTTC

v_gene: TRBV5-1
len: 17
abundance: -
d_gene: -
j_gene: TRBJ1-5
CDR3aa: CASSLSGTRGGNQPQHF
CDR3nt: TGCGCCAGCAGCTTGTCCGGGACTCGGGGCGGGAATCAGCCCCAGCATTTT

v_gene: TRBV30
len: 13
abundance: -
d_gene: -
j_gene: TRBJ2-7
CDR3aa: CAWTPTNYYEQYF
CDR3nt: TGTGCCTGGACACCTACGAACTATTACGAGCAGTACTTC

v_gene: TRBV9
len: 16
abundance: -
d_gene: TRBD1
j_gene: TRBJ2-5
CDR3aa: CASTKFPQGGQETQYF
CDR3nt: TGTGCCAGCACCAAATTCCCACAGGGGGGTCAAGAGACCCAGTACTTC

v_gene: TRBV28
len: 19
abundance: once
d_gene: TRBD1
j_gene: TRBJ1-6
CDR3aa: CASSLWTLRTGGMGAPLHF
CDR3nt: TGTGCCAGCAGTTTATGGACCCTCCGGACAGGGGGCATGGGTGCACCCCTCCACTTT

v_gene: TRBV12-5
len: 13
abundance: -
d_gene: TRBD1
j_gene: TRBJ2-3
CDR3aa: CASVPATGDTQYF
CDR3nt: TGTGCTAGTGTCCCAGCGACAGGGGATACGCAGTATTTT

v_gene: TRBV11-3
len: 15
abundance: -
d_gene: TRBD1
j_gene: TRBJ2-5
CDR3aa: CASSLGTGGFETQYF
CDR3nt: TGTGCCAGCAGCTTAGGGACAGGGGGCTTCGAGACCCAGTACTTC

v_gene: TRBV5-6
len: 13
abundance: -
d_gene: -
j_gene: TRBJ2-2
CDR3aa: CASRLTGTGELFF
CDR3nt: TGTGCCAGCAGGCTGACAGGCACCGGGGAGCTGTTTTTT

v_gene: TRBV13
len: 13
abundance: -
d_gene: -
j_gene: TRBJ2-5
CDR3aa: CASSPLDQETQYF
CDR3nt: TGTGCCAGCAGCCCTCTCGACCAAGAGACCCAGTACTTC

v_gene: TRBV5-5
len: 15
abundance: -
d_gene: TRBD1
j_gene: TRBJ2-5
CDR3aa: CASSLIRGLQETQYF
CDR3nt: TGTGCCAGCAGCTTGATCAGGGGGCTGCAAGAGACCCAGTACTTC

v_gene: TRBV6-5
len: 14
abundance: -
d_gene: -
j_gene: TRBJ2-5
CDR3aa: CASSYSWVGETQYF
CDR3nt: TGTGCCAGCAGTTACTCTTGGGTCGGGGAGACCCAGTACTTC

v_gene: TRBV18
len: 12
abundance: -
d_gene: -
j_gene: TRBJ2-5
CDR3aa: CASSPVEETQYF
CDR3nt: TGTGCCAGCTCACCAGTAGAAGAGACCCAGTACTTC

v_gene: TRBV28
len: 15
abundance: -
d_gene: -
j_gene: TRBJ2-1
CDR3aa: CASRGMGSSYNEQFF
CDR3nt: TGTGCCAGCAGGGGTATGGGGAGCTCCTACAATGAGCAGTTCTTC

v_gene: TRBV24-1
len: 16
abundance: -
d_gene: TRBD2
j_gene: TRBJ2-7
CDR3aa: CATSDAGTSSSYEQYF
CDR3nt: TGTGCCACCAGTGATGCCGGGACTAGTTCCTCCTACGAGCAGTACTTC

v_gene: TRBV30
len: 12
abundance: -
d_gene: -
j_gene: TRBJ2-5
CDR3aa: CAWRRGQETQYF
CDR3nt: TGTGCCTGGAGAAGGGGGCAAGAGACCCAGTACTTC

v_gene: TRBV7-9
len: 17
abundance: -
d_gene: TRBD2
j_gene: TRBJ2-4
CDR3aa: CASSAAGTSGAKNIQYF
CDR3nt: TGTGCCAGCAGCGCAGCCGGGACTAGCGGAGCCAAAAACATTCAGTACTTC

v_gene: TRBV4-3
len: 21
abundance: -
d_gene: TRBD2
j_gene: TRBJ2-1
CDR3aa: CASSQTSGSPFYSSSYNEQFF
CDR3nt: TGCGCCAGCAGCCAGACTAGCGGGAGTCCTTTTTACTCGAGCTCCTACAATGAGCAGTTCTTC